These 21 T cell receptor beta chains were all obtained from the same sample, sequenced in a study of CD8 T cells in ankylosing spondylitis (dated by TCRdb to the late 2010s). General study outcomes and caveats: A TCR beta motif of seven or eight highly homologous amino acid variants appeared characteristic of blood from ankylosing spondylitis patients.

No antigen has been assigned to these receptors. Library prep was done by 5' RACE. Instrument used: Illumina HiSeq 2500. The public reads were run again by TCRdb, first through fastp at Q25 and then through MiXCR, and only productive beta chains were kept. Each CDR3 protein gets just one entry, which takes the most common genes and DNA from the rows behind it. This sample has 500,000 to 650,000 distinct CDR3 sequences in its table, and approximately 5.3% of those were observed once. Of the sample, under 4.5% falls within the top ten clones. The sample was blood, either unsorted or a sorted T cell fraction (not recorded which). These receptors came from a male donor with ankylosing spondylitis.

This clonotype has ten or more counts. The chain links TRBV29-1 to TRBJ2-3; 15 bases align to TRBD2. CDR1 is SQVTM, CDR2 ANQGSEA, per germline. This CDR3 spans 14 amino acids. J was trimmed by 6 bases and V by 6 bases; bases with no gene match: 4. DNA for the CDR3: TGCAGCGTCGGGACTAGCGGGAGGTGGGATACGCAGTATTTT. Translating it yields CSVGTSGRWDTQYF.

This clonotype has a handful of counts. This chain uses TRBV12-3 or TRBV12-4 with TRBJ1-4; D gene unclear. V lost 3 bases to trimming and J lost 8 bases, with 7 bases between them. The CDR3 covers 12 residues. This CDR3 reads CASSFIREKLFF. Here the CDR3 DNA reads TGTGCCAGCAGTTTTATTCGGGAAAAACTGTTTTTT.

This clonotype was detected a few times. The chain couples TRBV28 to TRBJ2-3, with 7 bases matching TRBD1. The CDR3 is made up of 15 amino acids. Germline CDR1 and CDR2: MDHEN and SYDVKM. Losses at the gene ends were 6 bases for V and 6 bases for J; bases not matched to a gene: 12. CDR3 sequence: CASSALTTGEDTQYF. The CDR3 DNA follows: TGTGCCAGCAGCGCCTTAACTACAGGGGAGGATACGCAGTATTTT.

Many counts were recorded for this clonotype. This sequence joins TRBV11-3 and TRBJ2-1; D tentatively fits TRBD1 or TRBD2 (6 bases each). The CDR3 sequence is 15 residues long. V was trimmed by 5 bases and J by 5 bases, leaving 16 bases between them. Germline assignment: CDR1 SGHNT and CDR2 YENEEA. CDR3 in amino acids: CASSPNWGADNEQFF. CDR3 DNA: TGTGCCAGCAGCCCCAACTGGGGGGCGGACAATGAGCAGTTCTTC.

This clonotype was recorded at least ten times. V and J are TRBV20-1 and TRBJ2-5, with D possibly being TRBD2 (7 bases). Germline V gives CDR1 DFQATT, CDR2 SNEGSKA (reference sequence). CDR3 length: 15 residues. The germline V and J ends were trimmed by 0 bases and 4 bases, with 15 bases remaining between them. CDR3 amino acids: CSARDWRGGRETQYF. CDR3 DNA: TGCAGTGCTAGAGATTGGAGGGGGGGAAGAGAGACCCAGTACTTC.

This clonotype has at least ten counts. The V gene is TRBV10-3, the J gene TRBJ2-1; no definite D call. The length of the CDR3 is 11 residues. Trimming pared 4 bases from V and 10 bases from J, leaving 8 bases between. Looked up from germline, CDR1 is ENHRY and CDR2 is SYGVKD. The CDR3 loop reads CAISAAGEQFF. CDR3 sequence (DNA): TGTGCCATCAGTGCGGCTGGGGAGCAGTTCTTC.

This clonotype was seen ten or more times. This chain's CDR3 is CASSQDPGVGYGYTF. CDR3 bases: TGTGCCAGCAGCCAAGATCCCGGGGTGGGCTATGGCTACACCTTC. The rearrangement uses TRBV4-2 and TRBJ1-2; D is unclear. There are 15 residues in the CDR3. V was clipped by 0 bases and J by 4 bases, with 12 bases between them. In germline, CDR1 is LGHNA, CDR2 YNFKEQ.

In this sample, this clonotype turned up many times. The chain recombines TRBV29-1 with TRBJ2-1; tentative D call: TRBD2 (5 bases). V shed 5 bases and J shed 0 bases, with 11 bases lying between them. Germline CDR1 reads SQVTM; CDR2 reads ANQGSEA. CDR3 size: 14 residues. CDR3 in DNA: TGCAGCGTTCGAGGGCTGAGCTCCTACAATGAGCAGTTCTTC. This sequence encodes CSVRGLSSYNEQFF.

This clonotype has a count of ten or more. This rearrangement joins TRBV28 to TRBJ1-5; TRBD1 agrees at 7 bases. J lost 3 bases, V lost 3 bases, and 5 bases had no gene match. CDR1 is MDHEN and CDR2 is SYDVKM in the germline V gene. This CDR3 spans 15 amino acids. CDR3 amino acids: CASSFSDRVNQPQHF. The CDR3 DNA reads TGTGCCAGCAGTTTTTCCGACAGGGTCAATCAGCCCCAGCATTTT.

At least ten counts were recorded for this clonotype. The chain carries TRBV20-1 and TRBJ2-2; D possibly corresponds to TRBD2 (5 bases). CDR1 is DFQATT, CDR2 SNEGSKA, per germline (reference sequence). The CDR3 extends over 14 amino acids. Between the trimmed V and J ends, which lost 1 base and 4 bases, there was a span of 10 bases. DNA of the CDR3: TGCAGTGCTAGAGTAGCCGGGGTCACCGGGGAGCTGTTTTTT. It is translated as CSARVAGVTGELFF.

At least ten counts were recorded for this clonotype. The J gene is TRBJ2-3, the V gene TRBV29-1, with a possible D match to TRBD2 (6 bases). The CDR3 has 15 amino acids. Germline assignment: CDR1 SQVTM and CDR2 ANQGSEA. Trimming cost V 4 bases and J 2 bases, with 16 bases left between them. The CDR3 loop is CSVAFTGDPTDTQYF. CDR3 nucleotides: TGCAGCGTTGCGTTTACGGGGGACCCCACAGATACGCAGTATTTT.

This clonotype came up many times. The chain uses TRBV11-2 and TRBJ2-5; no definite D call. The CDR3 has 13 residues. The V end lost 10 bases, the J end lost 1 base, and 13 bases lay between the germline ends. Germline CDR1 is SGHAT and CDR2 is FQNNGV. CDR3 region: CATASTGQETQYF. For the CDR3, the DNA is TGTGCCACCGCCAGTACGGGCCAAGAGACCCAGTACTTC.

This clonotype was counted at least ten times. The rearrangement joins TRBV4-1 to TRBJ2-7; 8 bases fit TRBD1. CDR3 length: 14 amino acids. J lost 7 bases, V lost 1 base, and 6 bases had no gene match. Germline CDR1 reads MGHRA; CDR2 reads YSYEKL. The CDR3 protein is CASSQVQGAGEQYF. The CDR3, as DNA: TGCGCCAGCAGCCAAGTTCAGGGGGCAGGTGAGCAGTACTTC.

This clonotype was detected many times. This rearrangement joins TRBV20-1 to TRBJ2-2, with 9 bases aligning to TRBD1. Losses at the gene ends were 0 bases for V and 9 bases for J; bases not matched to a gene: 11. This CDR3 comprises 16 residues. CDR1 and CDR2 (germline): DFQATT, SNEGSKA (reference sequence). This CDR3 is CSARDAGTGKGRELFF. The CDR3 region has the DNA TGCAGTGCTAGAGATGCTGGGACAGGGAAGGGCCGGGAGCTGTTTTTT.

This clonotype has at least ten counts. V and J are TRBV12-3 or TRBV12-4 and TRBJ1-1, with D maybe TRBD1 (5 bases). The CDR3 spans 11 residues. Trimming took 6 bases from V and 8 from J, leaving 10 bases between them. In DNA form, the CDR3 reads TGTGCCAGCAGGGACCGGGGGGAAGCTTTCTTT. It translates to CASRDRGEAFF.

This clonotype turned up a few times. The V call is TRBV2, the J call TRBJ2-3; D gene unclear. This CDR3 is 12 amino acids long. From germline, CDR1 is SNHLY and CDR2 FYNNEI. The V and J ends lost 4 bases and 1 base respectively, with 3 bases between them. The CDR3 region has the DNA TGTGCCAGCAGTGTCCGCACAGATACGCAGTATTTT. Translating it yields CASSVRTDTQYF.

This clonotype was observed at least ten times. The chain has TRBV12-3 or TRBV12-4 and TRBJ2-5, with D possibly being TRBD1 or TRBD2 (6 bases each). V shed 3 bases and J shed 1 base, with 9 bases lying between them. The CDR3 has 14 amino acids. CDR3 sequence (DNA): TGTGCCAGCAGTTTGTGGGGGGCCCAAGAGACCCAGTACTTC. Translation: CASSLWGAQETQYF.

This clonotype has at least ten counts. The chain has TRBV29-1 and TRBJ2-7, with D unresolved. The CDR3 runs 12 residues. Deletions cut 4 bases from V and 1 base from J, with 8 bases between. From germline, CDR1 is SQVTM and CDR2 ANQGSEA. CDR3 in amino acids: CSVVPESYEQYF. The CDR3 nucleotides are TGCAGCGTTGTTCCAGAATCCTACGAGCAGTACTTC.

This clonotype was seen many times. The genes are TRBV7-2 and TRBJ1-4, with TRBD1 matching over 11 bases. The germline CDR1 and CDR2 sequences are SGHTA and FQGNSA. The CDR3 is made up of 14 amino acids. Trimming cost V 5 bases and J 10 bases; bases outside gene matches: 6. The CDR3 spells CASSARTGGRKLFF. The CDR3 DNA reads TGTGCCAGCAGCGCTCGGACAGGGGGCAGAAAACTGTTTTTT.

This clonotype was observed many times. V is TRBV20-1 and J is TRBJ2-7, with TRBD2 as a possible D gene (6 bases). The germline V and J ends were trimmed by 6 bases and 3 bases, with 15 bases remaining between them. The length of the CDR3 is 13 residues. Germline CDR1 reads DFQATT; CDR2 reads SNEGSKA (reference sequence). CDR3 in amino acids: CSAAGRGYYEQYF. In DNA form, the CDR3 reads TGCAGTGCCGCGGGCCGGGGGTACTACGAGCAGTACTTC.

This clonotype was recorded at least ten times. The genes are TRBV6-5 and TRBJ1-4, with D possibly being TRBD1 (5 bases). V lost 4 bases and J lost 8, with 14 bases in between. CDR3 size: 14 residues. CDR1 and CDR2 (germline): MNHEY, SVGAGI. Here the CDR3 DNA reads TGTGCCAGCAGTTCCGGACATATAATCGAAAAACTGTTTTTT. It translates to CASSSGHIIEKLFF.